The following is a TCR beta chain sequence with its context. The CDR3 goes on 3 residues after the read ends, and that part is filled in from the germline J gene. Using immunoSEQ multiplex PCR, the repertoire was profiled, and TCRdb retains in-frame clones only, with some absent. This sample contains about 25,000 clones. This record comes from a study of T cells in women clearing cervical HPV infection. Per germline, CDR1 SGHDN and CDR2 FVKESK. The CDR3 runs 14 residues. Losses at the gene ends were 6 bases for V and 0 bases for J; bases not matched to a gene: 4. The chain joins TRBV14 to TRBJ2-7, with TRBD1 identical over 8 bases. Sequenced material: blood buffy coat. This clonotype was obtained from a woman aged 18 to 75 with a cervical HPV16 infection that either progressed to CIN3+ or cleared (not recorded which). The DNA read from the CDR3 is TGTGCCAGCAGACCGGGACAGGACTCCTACGAG. It translates to CASRPGQDSYE. The full CDR3 sequence reads CASRPGQDSYEQYF. Together with reference TRBV14 and TRBJ2-7, the CDR3 gives the full variable domain: EAGVTQFPSHSVIEKGQTVTLRCDPISGHDNLYWYRRVMGKEIKFLLHFVKESKQDESGMPNNRFLAERTGGTYSTLKVQPAELEDSGVYFCASRPGQDSYEQYFGPGTRLTVT.